The 25 T cell receptor beta chains below were found in one sample sequenced in a study of cytomegalovirus exposure and HLA in healthy donors. The PCR made use of 60 Vbeta and 13 Jbeta primers. The assay was immunoSEQ multiplex PCR, and TCRdb's table has in-frame clones only and misses some. The sample yields about 170,000 clones, roughly 77% seen once. Sequencing input: PBMCs. These receptors were taken from a woman aged 45-60 years in good health and CMV-seropositive.

The CDR3 DNA follows: TGTGCCAGCATGGGGACAGGGAACACTGAAGCTTTCTTT. This gives the protein CASMGTGNTEAFF. The V call is TRBV2, the J call TRBJ1-1, with 8 nucleotides matching TRBD1. The CDR3 contains 13 residues. Trimming at V came to 7 bases and at J to 1 base, leaving 2 bases not matched to a gene. In germline, CDR1 is SNHLY, CDR2 FYNNEI.

The gene calls are TRBV9 and TRBJ1-2; 9 nucleotides align to TRBD1. CDR1 is SGDLS, CDR2 YYNGEE, per germline. V trimming: 4 bases; J trimming: 7 bases; junction bases outside the gene matches: 20. This CDR3 has 18 residues. For the CDR3, the DNA is TGTGCCAGCAGCATTTCCGGGACAGGGCCGTTCGGATCTAGTGGCTACACCTTC. Translation gives CASSISGTGPFGSSGYTF.

The chain combines TRBV28 with TRBJ2-3; 10 bases map to TRBD2. Germline assignment: CDR1 MDHEN and CDR2 SYDVKM. Trimming cost V 6 bases and J 6 bases; bases outside gene matches: 12. This CDR3 contains 16 residues. The CDR3, as DNA: TGTGCCAGCAGCTTCTCTCTAGCGGGAGTTAGCGATACGCAGTATTTT. Protein: CASSFSLAGVSDTQYF.

The table lists this clone with a few counts. This chain uses TRBV28 with TRBJ1-5; no clear D gene. The CDR3 runs 15 residues. V lost 7 bases and J 0 bases, leaving 13 bases between the germline ends. Per the germline V gene, CDR1 is MDHEN and CDR2 is SYDVKM. CDR3 bases: TGTGCCAGCATAACCTCGGGGAATAGCAATCAGCCCCAGCATTTT. Translated: CASITSGNSNQPQHF.

The V call is TRBV18, the J call TRBJ1-1; no clear D gene. The V and J ends lost 5 bases and 0 bases respectively, with 7 bases between them. The CDR3 totals 13 residues. Looked up from germline, CDR1 is KGHSH and CDR2 is LQKENI. The CDR3 DNA reads TGTGCCAGCTCAGGCCAGGTGAACACTGAAGCTTTCTTT. This gives the protein CASSGQVNTEAFF.

The V and J genes are TRBV27 and TRBJ2-1; D possibly corresponds to TRBD1 (5 bases). This CDR3 comprises 16 residues. CDR1 is MNHEY and CDR2 is SMNVEV in the germline V gene (reference sequence). Trimming stripped 1 base from V and 2 bases from J, with 12 bases between. CDR3 DNA: TGTGCCAGCAGTTTATGGTCCCAGGGAACCTACAATGAGCAGTTCTTC. Protein: CASSLWSQGTYNEQFF.

The chain couples TRBV5-1 to TRBJ2-3, with 11 bases fitting TRBD1. CDR3 length: 16 amino acids. The V and J ends lost 4 bases and 2 bases, in that order; junction bases with no gene match: 6. CDR1 SGHRS and CDR2 YFSETQ come from the germline V gene. CDR3 sequence (DNA): TGCGCCAGCAGCGCAGGGACAGGGGGATACACAGATACGCAGTATTTT. Amino acid sequence: CASSAGTGGYTDTQYF.

The chain joins TRBV18 to TRBJ2-2, with D possibly matching TRBD1 (6 bases). Trimming pared 5 bases from V and 1 base from J, leaving 11 bases between. Per the germline V gene, CDR1 is KGHSH and CDR2 is LQKENI. CDR3 length: 15 amino acids. The CDR3 DNA sequence: TGTGCCAGCTCAAAAGACAGGATGAACACCGGGGAGCTGTTTTTT. It encodes CASSKDRMNTGELFF.

This clone has a single count. The chain uses TRBV27 and TRBJ2-2; 7 bases fit TRBD2. The germline V gene encodes CDR1 MNHEY and CDR2 SMNVEV (reference sequence). The CDR3 is made up of 20 amino acids. V lost 3 bases, J lost 4 bases, and 20 bases stayed unmatched. The CDR3 spells CASSLPAPGRAGVVTGELFF. CDR3 DNA: TGTGCCAGCAGTTTGCCCGCCCCGGGGCGGGCGGGAGTAGTCACCGGGGAGCTGTTTTTT.

The V and J genes are TRBV19 and TRBJ2-7, with a tentative D call TRBD1 (6 bases). The germline V gene has CDR1 LNHDA and CDR2 SQIVND (reference sequence). Deletions cut 8 bases from V and 0 bases from J, with 14 bases between. The CDR3 runs to 14 residues. Written as DNA, the CDR3 is TGTGCCAGTTCGGACAGCCGGAGCTCCTACGAGCAGTACTTC. Its translation: CASSDSRSSYEQYF.

The chain combines TRBV18 with TRBJ1-2; TRBD1 matches at 7 bases. Germline V CDR1 and CDR2: KGHSH, LQKENI. Losses at the gene ends were 3 bases for V and 4 bases for J; bases not matched to a gene: 11. The CDR3 consists of 16 residues. The CDR3 loop is CASSPKAAAGGYGYTF. The CDR3 region has the DNA TGTGCCAGCTCACCTAAGGCGGCTGCAGGGGGCTATGGCTACACCTTC.

V gene TRBV10-3 combines with J gene TRBJ2-1; 12 positions match TRBD2. V shed 10 bases and J 9 bases; nucleotides not matched to a gene: 7. The CDR3 runs to 13 residues. The germline V gene has CDR1 ENHRY and CDR2 SYGVKD. Here the CDR3 reads CATWLAGGAEQFF. The CDR3 DNA reads as TGTGCCACGTGGCTAGCGGGGGGGGCTGAGCAGTTCTTC.

This rearrangement joins TRBV2 to TRBJ1-2; unclear D gene. V was shortened by 6 bases and J by 1 base, with 12 bases between the two germline ends. The CDR3 covers 14 residues. The germline gives CDR1 SNHLY, CDR2 FYNNEI. The CDR3 DNA follows: TGTGCCAGCAGACTGGGGAGAATTAACTATGGCTACACCTTC. Translated: CASRLGRINYGYTF.

This chain joins TRBV6-5 and TRBJ1-2; 10 bases align to TRBD1. In germline, CDR1 is MNHEY, CDR2 SVGAGI. This CDR3 comprises 15 residues. Unmatched junction bases numbered 7, after V lost 6 bases and J lost 3 bases. In nucleotides, the CDR3 is TGTGCCAGCAGCTCGACAGGGGGCGCGTACTATGGCTACACCTTC. Translating it yields CASSSTGGAYYGYTF.

In its sample, this clone was seen once. The V call is TRBV5-1, the J call TRBJ2-3; 7 nucleotides agree with TRBD1. The CDR3 sequence is 15 residues long. V shed 3 bases and J 3 bases; nucleotides not matched to a gene: 7. Germline V lookup: CDR1 SGHRS, CDR2 YFSETQ. CDR3 DNA sequence: TGCGCCAGCAGCTCCGGGACAGTTGTTACAGATACGCAGTATTTT. It specifies CASSSGTVVTDTQYF.

The V call is TRBV30, the J call TRBJ2-1; D assignment may be TRBD1 or TRBD2 (9 bases each). CDR3 size: 18 residues. The ends were cut back, 1 base at V and 12 bases at J, with 31 bases in the middle. Germline CDR1 reads GTSNPN; CDR2 reads SVGIG (reference sequence). CDR3 in amino acids: CAWSAWTGALGREGRQFF. The CDR3 DNA reads as TGTGCCTGGAGTGCCTGGACAGGGGCTCTGGGGCGGGAGGGTAGGCAGTTCTTC.

The chain uses TRBV15 and TRBJ2-7; perhaps TRBD2 as D (6 bases). This CDR3 spans 12 amino acids. Germline V gene sequence: CDR1 LNHNV, CDR2 YYDKDF (reference sequence). Trimming pared 0 bases from V and 11 bases from J, leaving 11 bases between. The CDR3 sequence is CATSRDGREEYF. In DNA, the CDR3 is TGTGCCACCAGCAGAGATGGCAGGGAGGAGTACTTC.

V and J are TRBV6-6 and TRBJ2-7; 8 bases agree with TRBD2. The CDR3 extends over 11 amino acids. Trimming removed 8 bases from V and 7 bases from J; junction bases left unmatched: 4. Germline V gene lookup returns CDR1 MNHNY and CDR2 SVGAGI (reference sequence). CDR3 in DNA: TGTGCCAGCCCCACGGGGGGGGAGCAGTACTTC. The encoded protein is CASPTGGEQYF.

This clone was seen once. This rearrangement joins TRBV11-2 to TRBJ1-1, with a possible D match to TRBD1 (5 bases). Germline CDR1 and CDR2: SGHAT and FQNNGV. The V and J ends lost 1 base and 3 bases respectively, with 9 bases between them. This CDR3 has 14 amino acids. The chain's CDR3 is CASSLGARDTEAFF. The CDR3 DNA reads as TGTGCCAGCAGCTTAGGGGCCAGGGACACTGAAGCTTTCTTT.

This clone was counted only a few times. This chain links TRBV9 with TRBJ2-1; 7 bases match TRBD2. Trimming at V came to 4 bases and at J to 3 bases, leaving 1 base not matched to a gene. CDR3 length: 13 amino acids. CDR1 and CDR2 from the germline V gene are SGDLS and YYNGEE. The CDR3 protein is CASSQRDYNEQFF. DNA of the CDR3: TGTGCCAGCAGCCAGCGGGACTACAATGAGCAGTTCTTC. Using reference TRBV9 and TRBJ2-1 for the parts outside the CDR3, the full variable domain is DSGVTQTPKHLITATGQRVTLRCSPRSGDLSVYWYQQSLDQGLQFLIQYYNGEERAKGNILERFSAQQFPDLHSELNLSSLELGDSALYFCASSQRDYNEQFFGPGTRLTVL.

This clone occurred once. This chain joins TRBV5-6 and TRBJ1-2; TRBD1 matches at 8 bases. This CDR3 is built from 14 residues. V dropped 2 bases and J dropped 5; count of bases not matched to a gene: 5. Germline-derived CDR1 and CDR2 are SGHDT and YYEEEE. CDR3 bases: TGTGCCAGCAGCTTCATGACAGGGGATTATGGCTACACCTTC. This sequence encodes CASSFMTGDYGYTF.

The chain is built from TRBV19 and TRBJ1-3; D is unclear. V lost 7 bases to trimming and J lost 0 bases, with 4 bases between them. Per the germline V gene, CDR1 is LNHDA and CDR2 is SQIVND (reference sequence). The CDR3 covers 12 residues. The CDR3 bases are TGTGCCAGTATTAGCTCTGGAAACACCATATATTTT. Its protein product is CASISSGNTIYF.

A few counts support this clone. The V and J genes are TRBV19 and TRBJ1-1, with TRBD1 matching 7 bases. This CDR3 spans 14 amino acids. V gave up 4 bases and J gave up 5 bases; unmatched junction bases: 7. Germline lookup yields CDR1 LNHDA and CDR2 SQIVND (reference sequence). The CDR3 DNA reads as TGTGCCAGTAGTACCCAAGCGACAGGGACTGAAGCTTTCTTT. Translation: CASSTQATGTEAFF. The full variable domain, with the rest looked up from reference TRBV19 and TRBJ1-1, is DGGITQSPKYLFRKEGQNVTLSCEQNLNHDAMYWYRQDPGQGLRLIYYSQIVNDFQKGDIAEGYSVSREKKESFPLTVTSAQKNPTAFYLCASSTQATGTEAFFGQGTRLTVV.

The chain recombines TRBV30 with TRBJ2-4; a possible D gene is TRBD1 (5 bases). The CDR3 runs to 11 residues. Germline V gene lookup returns CDR1 GTSNPN and CDR2 SVGIG (reference sequence). V was cut by 5 bases and J by 6 bases, with 8 bases left in between. In DNA, the CDR3 is TGTGCCTGGCGACAGAGAAACATTCAGTACTTC. As protein: CAWRQRNIQYF.

This chain uses TRBV28 with TRBJ1-3, with 7 bases that match TRBD1. The trim removed 6 bases at V and 3 bases at J, leaving 5 bases unmatched. This CDR3 region has 14 residues. Germline-derived CDR1 and CDR2 are MDHEN and SYDVKM. The CDR3 sequence is CASSTTGIGNTIYF. In DNA, the CDR3 is TGTGCCAGCAGCACGACAGGGATTGGAAACACCATATATTTT.